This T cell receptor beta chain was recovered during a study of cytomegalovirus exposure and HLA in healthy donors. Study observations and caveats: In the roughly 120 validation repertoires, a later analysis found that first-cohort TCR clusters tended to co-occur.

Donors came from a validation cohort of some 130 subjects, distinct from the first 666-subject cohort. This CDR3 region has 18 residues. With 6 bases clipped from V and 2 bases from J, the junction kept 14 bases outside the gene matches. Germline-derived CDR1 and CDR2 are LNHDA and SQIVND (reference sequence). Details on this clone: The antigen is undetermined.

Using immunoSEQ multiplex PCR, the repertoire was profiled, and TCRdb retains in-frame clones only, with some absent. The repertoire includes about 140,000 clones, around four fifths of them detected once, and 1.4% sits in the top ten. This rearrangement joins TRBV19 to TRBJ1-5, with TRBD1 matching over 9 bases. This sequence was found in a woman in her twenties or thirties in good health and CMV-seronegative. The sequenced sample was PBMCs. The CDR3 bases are TGTGCCAGTAGCCAATCGCAGTGGGACAGGGAGGGCAATCAGCCCCAGCATTTT. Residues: CASSQSQWDREGNQPQHF.